This entry is about one T cell receptor (beta chain). This clonotype has at least ten counts. The target of this receptor is not known. Per-nucleotide qualities are absent, and no much larger clonotype sits a single base away. The CDR3, cysteine through phenylalanine, is 15 amino acids long. CDR3 DNA only is kept here, 45 bases in frame from base 1. V is cut back by 10 bases and J by 8 bases, with 10 bases in the junction unmatched. Sequences SNHLY (CDR1) and FYNNEI (CDR2) are obtained from the germline V gene. This record belongs to a study of T cells after yellow fever vaccination (dated by TCRdb to about 2019). Describing the broader study: The SMART-Seq v4 Ultra Low Input RNA kit was used to prepare libraries from fractions with low cell numbers. The cohort comprised two healthy male donors, one aged 18 to 30 and one aged 30 to 40 years. To follow T-cell clones before and after primary and booster YFV17D yellow fever vaccination, bulk TCR alpha and beta repertoires were sequenced over time. Blood samples were taken at several timepoints before and after primary and secondary immunization, and bulk PBMC replicates and cell subsets were isolated. General conclusions and limits of the study: After the booster, most clones that had expanded after primary vaccination were detected again (around 97% of CD4 and 70% to 90% of CD8), suggesting broad maintenance of memory. Because only two donors were included in the study, the extent to which the findings can be generalized is limited. The secondary T-cell response was weaker than the primary response but faster, peaking on day 5 instead of day 15. FACS-sorted repertoires could contain abundant contaminating clonotypes from the bulk population, so computational filtering was required. A small fraction of clonotypes appeared in both the CD4 and CD8 compartments, likely as a result of convergent recombination.

The sample's treatment or condition label, in plain terms: live attenuated yellow fever vaccine strain. A standard Ficoll-Paque protocol was used to isolate PBMCs from peripheral blood. Dynabeads CD4 and CD8 positive selection kits were used to isolate the CD4 and CD8 T-cell fractions. RNA was extracted with TriZol from bulk PBMCs, CD4 and CD8 fractions, and dextramer-positive and dextramer-negative fractions. TCR cDNA was synthesized by 5'RACE template switching, which introduced a universal primer site and unique molecular identifiers. Priming of cDNA synthesis was performed from both the TCR alpha and TCR beta constant segments. Library amplification used two PCR steps, and the second PCR step added sample barcodes and sequencing adapters. Sequencing of libraries was done on Illumina HiSeq 2500 (2x100 bp) or NovaSeq (2x150 bp). As for how the authors treated the data: MIGEC handled demultiplexing of reads and collapsing into UMI consensus sequences, while MiXCR performed V(D)J alignment. Clonotypes responding to the vaccine were identified with edgeR on replicate PBMC samples, with the criteria of FDR below 0.01 and a log2 fold change above 5 up to day 15. Each bulk clonotype was labeled CD4 or CD8 based on which sequenced repertoire, CD4 or CD8, contained the clonotype at higher abundance. In TCRdb, the public reads were trimmed at Q25 with fastp and aligned with MiXCR, with productive beta chains retained. Records with the same CDR3 protein are collapsed into one entry carrying the most frequent genes and DNA. The V and J calls shown here were made by TCRdb, not taken from the authors' results. The sample records 60,000 or so distinct CDR3 sequences, 7.1% of which are singletons. In total, the top ten clones hold 40% to 45% of the sample.

The chain is encoded by TRBV2 joined to TRBJ2-1; 14 central nucleotides agree with TRBD2. The sequence came from a man in his late teens or twenties who received the YFV17D yellow fever vaccine. This material consisted of CD8+ T cells sorted from PBMCs, taken on the day of the first yellow fever vaccination. The base sequence is TGTGCCAACCGGGCAGGACTAGCGGGGGGCCATGAGCAGTTCTTC. Its protein is CANRAGLAGGHEQFF. With the portions outside the CDR3 filled from the reference TRBV2 and TRBJ2-1 genes, the complete variable region becomes EPEVTQTPSHQVTQMGQEVILRCVPISNHLYFYWYRQILGQKVEFLVSFYNNEISEKSEIFDDQFSVERPDGSNFTLKIRSTKLEDSAMYFCANRAGLAGGHEQFFGPGTRLTVL.